One sample yielded the 21 T cell receptor beta chains listed below, sequenced in a study of T cells in tuberculosis. Clones were sequenced by immunoSEQ multiplex PCR, and TCRdb holds only the in-frame ones, with some missing. The table has 40,000 to 50,000 clones, approximately 95% seen once. The sequenced sample consisted of PBMCs. The receptors were gathered from a donor between 10 and 35 years old with latent tuberculosis or without tuberculosis infection.

The rearrangement uses TRBV7-6 and TRBJ2-1; D gene unclear. The germline CDR1 and CDR2 sequences are SGHVS and FNYEAQ. Deletions cut 0 bases from V and 6 bases from J, with 9 bases between. This CDR3 region has 14 residues. The CDR3 DNA sequence: TGTGCCAGCAGCTTAGCGCGGAGCCGCAATGAGCAGTTCTTC. This encodes CASSLARSRNEQFF.

V gene TRBV18 combines with J gene TRBJ2-6; 10 bases align to TRBD1. Germline lookup yields CDR1 KGHSH and CDR2 LQKENI. J was trimmed by 2 bases and V by 3 bases; bases with no gene match: 1. The CDR3 contains 16 residues. DNA for the CDR3: TGTGCCAGCTCACCTGGGACAGGGGCTGGGGCCAACGTCCTGACTTTC. This translates into CASSPGTGAGANVLTF.

The chain is built from TRBV27 and TRBJ1-1, with D unclear. V was clipped by 1 base and J by 11 bases, with 20 bases between them. The CDR3 contains 15 residues. The germline V gene encodes CDR1 MNHEY and CDR2 SMNVEV (reference sequence). CDR3 coding DNA: TGTGCCAGCAGTTTATTGGCGGGAAGTTCAATGGTGGCTTTCTTT. Its protein product is CASSLLAGSSMVAFF.

In its sample, this clone was seen once. The V gene is TRBV15, the J gene TRBJ2-1; 7 bases are a match to TRBD1. The length of the CDR3 is 16 residues. Germline values: CDR1 LNHNV, CDR2 YYDKDF (reference sequence). The J segment lost 3 bases and the V segment lost 3 bases, leaving 8 bases of the junction unmatched. As DNA, the CDR3 is TGTGCCACCAGCAGGCTGGGACAGAAACACTACAATGAGCAGTTCTTC. As protein: CATSRLGQKHYNEQFF.

V and J are TRBV18 and TRBJ1-1, with D possibly matching TRBD1 (6 bases). Germline-derived CDR1 and CDR2 are KGHSH and LQKENI. Deletions cut 4 bases from V and 8 bases from J, with 11 bases between. The CDR3 length is 12 residues. The CDR3 loop reads CASSHTGPEAFF. CDR3 sequence (DNA): TGTGCCAGCTCACACACAGGGCCCGAAGCTTTCTTT. Full variable domain (outside the CDR3, taken from reference TRBV18 and TRBJ1-1): NAGVMQNPRHLVRRRGQEARLRCSPMKGHSHVYWYRQLPEEGLKFMVYLQKENIIDESGMPKERFSAEFPKEGPSILRIQQVVRGDSAAYFCASSHTGPEAFFGQGTRLTVV.

Only one count was recorded for this clone. The CDR3 DNA follows: TGCGCCAGCAGTCGTACGGGACAGAAGAATAATTCACCCCTCCACTTT. It yields the protein CASSRTGQKNNSPLHF. This rearrangement joins TRBV23-1 to TRBJ1-6; 7 nucleotides align to TRBD1. TRBV23-1 counts as an open reading frame of uncertain function. V trimming: 4 bases; J trimming: 5 bases; junction bases outside the gene matches: 8. The CDR3 totals 16 residues.

This chain connects TRBV6-1 to TRBJ2-7; the match to TRBD1 covers 7 bases. Germline CDR1 is MNHNS and CDR2 is SASEGT. This CDR3 spans 14 amino acids. J lost 4 bases, V lost 4 bases, and 7 bases had no gene match. CDR3 region: CASSVGQAEYEQYF. The CDR3 DNA follows: TGTGCCAGCAGTGTAGGACAGGCGGAATACGAGCAGTACTTC.

The chain has TRBV7-8 and TRBJ2-7; 11 nucleotides agree with TRBD2. The germline gives CDR1 SGHVS, CDR2 FQNEAQ. Losses at the gene ends were 0 bases for V and 3 bases for J; bases not matched to a gene: 1. CDR3 length equals 15 residues. This chain's CDR3 is CASSLAGTSGYEQYF. In DNA form, the CDR3 reads TGTGCCAGCAGCTTAGCCGGGACTAGCGGCTACGAGCAGTACTTC.

The V gene is TRBV10-3, the J gene TRBJ2-3; 11 nucleotides line up with TRBD2. The junction had 6 bases not matched to a gene; V was cut back by 5 bases and J by 2 bases. The CDR3 loop spans 16 amino acids. CDR1 is ENHRY, CDR2 SYGVKD, per germline. Here the CDR3 DNA reads TGTGCCATCAGTTCTCTAGCGGGGGGTATCACAGATACGCAGTATTTT. This translates into CAISSLAGGITDTQYF.

The chain has TRBV7-2 and TRBJ1-6; D not resolved. Germline-derived CDR1 and CDR2 are SGHTA and FQGNSA. The CDR3 is made up of 14 amino acids. The germline V and J ends were trimmed by 4 bases and 7 bases, with 11 bases remaining between them. CDR3 coding DNA: TGTGCCAGCAGCTGGGAGTCTTGGAATTCACCCCTCCACTTT. Translation gives CASSWESWNSPLHF.

V and J are TRBV27 and TRBJ2-7; 9 bases fit TRBD1. The junction had 11 bases not matched to a gene; V was cut back by 6 bases and J by 5 bases. The CDR3 length is 15 residues. The germline V gene encodes CDR1 MNHEY and CDR2 SMNVEV (reference sequence). CDR3 nucleotides: TGTGCCAGCAGAACGCCGGGACAGGGAAGGGACGAGCAGTACTTC. Translating gives CASRTPGQGRDEQYF.

The rearrangement uses TRBV6-6 and TRBJ2-1; D is perhaps TRBD2 (6 bases). The V end lost 5 bases, the J end lost 8 bases, and 13 bases lay between the germline ends. The CDR3 consists of 13 residues. The germline V gene encodes CDR1 MNHNY and CDR2 SVGAGI (reference sequence). The CDR3 region has the DNA TGTGCCAGCAGTCCACCCCGGGACTATGAGCAGTTCTTC. Protein product: CASSPPRDYEQFF.

The V gene is TRBV7-2, the J gene TRBJ2-3, with TRBD2 matching 10 bases. With V trimmed by 2 bases and J by 4 bases, 6 bases remained unmatched. This CDR3 region has 16 residues. From germline, CDR1 is SGHTA and CDR2 FQGNSA. CDR3 bases: TGTGCCAGCAGCTTACGCGGGACTAGCGCAGCAGATACGCAGTATTTT. Translation gives CASSLRGTSAADTQYF.

The chain carries TRBV5-1 and TRBJ1-2; D is uncertain. Germline assignment: CDR1 SGHRS and CDR2 YFSETQ. There are 14 residues in the CDR3. Trimming removed 2 bases at V and 0 bases at J, with 8 bases between. The DNA of the CDR3 is TGCGCCAGCAGCTTAGAACCAGCTAACTATGGCTACACCTTC. It specifies CASSLEPANYGYTF.

The chain has TRBV12-5 and TRBJ2-3; D ambiguous. Trimming left V 5 bases short and J 2 bases short, with 5 bases between. This CDR3 has 12 residues. In germline, CDR1 is LGHNT, CDR2 FRNRAP. The CDR3 nucleotides read TGTGCTAGTGGTCCCCACACAGATACGCAGTATTTT. Amino acid sequence: CASGPHTDTQYF.

The V gene is TRBV11-3, the J gene TRBJ2-7; no clear D gene. V lost 1 base to trimming and J lost 0 bases, with 7 bases between them. The CDR3 length is 14 residues. Germline CDR1 is SGHNT and CDR2 is YENEEA. The DNA of the CDR3 is TGTGCCAGCAGCTTAGGAGGAGCCTCCTACGAGCAGTACTTC. This gives the protein CASSLGGASYEQYF. The full variable domain, rest sourced from reference TRBV11-3 and TRBJ2-7, is EAGVVQSPRYKIIEKKQPVAFWCNPISGHNTLYWYLQNLGQGPELLIRYENEEAVDDSQLPKDRFSAERLKGVDSTLKIQPAELGDSAVYLCASSLGGASYEQYFGPGTRLTVT.

CDR3 in amino acids: CASSLASQGGTEAFF. The CDR3 nucleotides are TGTGCCAGCAGCTTGGCCTCACAGGGAGGGACTGAAGCTTTCTTT. The chain combines TRBV5-4 with TRBJ1-1, with D possibly matching TRBD1 (6 bases). Trimming cost V 0 bases and J 5 bases, with 14 bases left between them. This CDR3 region has 15 residues. CDR1 is SGHNT and CDR2 is YYREEE in the germline V gene (reference sequence). The whole variable domain, remainder taken from reference TRBV5-4 and TRBJ1-1, is ETGVTQSPTHLIKTRGQQVTLRCSSQSGHNTVSWYQQALGQGPQFIFQYYREEENGRGNFPPRFSGLQFPNYSSELNVNALELDDSALYLCASSLASQGGTEAFFGQGTRLTVV.

This clone appeared a single time. The V gene is TRBV10-3, the J gene TRBJ1-1; D is unresolved. The V gene lost 0 bases and the J gene lost 4 bases, with 6 bases spanning the gap. This CDR3 spans 13 amino acids. Germline CDR1 and CDR2: ENHRY and SYGVKD. For the CDR3, the DNA is TGTGCCATCAGTGAGTCCCCGGGCACTGAAGCTTTCTTT. Protein product: CAISESPGTEAFF.

This clone was counted a single time. The V and J genes are TRBV30 and TRBJ1-1, with 11 bases that match TRBD1. The V gene's germline CDR1 is GTSNPN and CDR2 SVGIG (reference sequence). The CDR3 loop spans 14 amino acids. With 3 bases clipped from V and 4 bases from J, the junction kept 4 bases outside the gene matches. CDR3 coding DNA: TGTGCCTGGAGATCCGGGACAGGGGGCACTGAAGCTTTCTTT. Its protein is CAWRSGTGGTEAFF.

The chain has TRBV5-1 and TRBJ1-4; TRBD1 matches at 7 bases. The junction had 6 bases not matched to a gene; V was cut back by 4 bases and J by 6 bases. The germline V gene encodes CDR1 SGHRS and CDR2 YFSETQ. The CDR3 totals 14 residues. The CDR3 spells CASSRQGLDEKLFF. Here the CDR3 DNA reads TGCGCCAGCAGCCGACAGGGATTGGATGAAAAACTGTTTTTT.

The chain carries TRBV2 and TRBJ1-2; D gene ambiguous. The CDR3 consists of 13 residues. CDR1 and CDR2 (germline): SNHLY, FYNNEI. Trimming pared 4 bases from V and 4 bases from J, leaving 10 bases between. The CDR3 loop reads CASSVQRIYGYTF. The CDR3 DNA reads TGTGCCAGCAGTGTACAGAGAATCTATGGCTACACCTTC.